This T cell receptor (beta chain) was obtained from a study of cytomegalovirus exposure and HLA in healthy donors. The PCR employed 60 Vbeta primers together with 13 Jbeta primers. TCRdb keeps only in-frame clones here, not all; method: immunoSEQ multiplex PCR. Of about 150,000 clones in the sample, less than 80% were seen once. Whereas donors were nominally healthy upon sampling, unrecorded immune exposures were probable. This CDR3 contains 15 residues. Germline CDR1 is SGHDN and CDR2 is FVKESK. The junction had 8 bases not matched to a gene; V was cut back by 4 bases and J by 4 bases. Input material: PBMCs. This clonotype was obtained from a man aged 30 to 39 in good health and CMV-seronegative. V gene TRBV14 combines with J gene TRBJ1-1; the match to TRBD1 covers 8 bases. The CDR3 DNA sequence: TGTGCCAGCAGCCCCCGGACAGGGTGGGCCACTGAAGCTTTCTTT. Its protein is CASSPRTGWATEAFF.